The 15 T cell receptor beta chains presented below share a single source sample, sequenced in a study of neoadjuvant anti-PD-1 for oral cavity cancer (dated by TCRdb to about 2021). According to the study, the label for this sample's time point signals: after neoadjuvant nivolumab, at surgical resection. Library preparation was by the immunoSEQ multiplex PCR assay. TCRdb provides this immuneACCESS table in a form limited to in-frame rearrangements. Some clones are lacking; in checked studies, under half of them reflect an unresolved V gene, and why the rest are absent is not known. For this sample there are 63,000 or so clones; approximately 87% appear just once. The ten largest clones take up approximately 2.8% of the sample. Sequenced material: PBMCs, taken after nivolumab (anti-PD-1) treatment. The receptor source for this set is a person aged 35-79 years with oral cavity squamous cell carcinoma.

The chain is built from TRBV19 and TRBJ2-5; TRBD1 matches 8 bases. The CDR3 covers 16 residues. Germline lookup yields CDR1 LNHDA and CDR2 SQIVND (reference sequence). V shed 1 base, J shed 5 bases, and the junction held 9 bases outside the gene matches. CDR3 residues: CASSIGGTGPQETQYF. The DNA of the CDR3 is TGTGCCAGTAGTATAGGAGGGACAGGCCCTCAGGAGACCCAGTACTTC.

The chain couples TRBV9 to TRBJ1-2, with D unclear. V was trimmed by 5 bases and J by 0 bases, leaving 11 bases between them. There are 14 residues in the CDR3. The germline gives CDR1 SGDLS, CDR2 YYNGEE. DNA of the CDR3: TGTGCCAGCAGTAAGAAGGAGTCTAACTATGGCTACACCTTC. It codes for CASSKKESNYGYTF. The complete variable domain, with remaining parts taken from reference TRBV9 and TRBJ1-2, reads DSGVTQTPKHLITATGQRVTLRCSPRSGDLSVYWYQQSLDQGLQFLIQYYNGEERAKGNILERFSAQQFPDLHSELNLSSLELGDSALYFCASSKKESNYGYTFGSGTRLTVV.

The chain employs TRBV6-1 and TRBJ1-1; D is ambiguous. The V end was cut by 2 bases, the J end by 0 bases, with 19 bases between. The CDR3 is 18 residues long. The germline V gene has CDR1 MNHNS and CDR2 SASEGT. The CDR3 DNA is TGTGCCAGCAGTGAACTTAAAGTATCGGTAGGAATGAACACTGAAGCTTTCTTT. Protein product: CASSELKVSVGMNTEAFF.

This clone was seen once. The rearrangement joins TRBV11-3 to TRBJ1-5; D ambiguous. The ends were cut back, 9 bases at V and 7 bases at J, with 13 bases in the middle. Germline lookup yields CDR1 SGHNT and CDR2 YENEEA. The CDR3 covers 12 residues. The CDR3 reads CASPGPTQPQHF. CDR3 bases: TGTGCCAGTCCGGGTCCTACGCAGCCCCAGCATTTT.

This chain uses TRBV19 with TRBJ1-1; TRBD1 might be the D (5 bases). Germline V gene sequence: CDR1 LNHDA, CDR2 SQIVND (reference sequence). This CDR3 is 13 amino acids long. V was clipped by 8 bases and J by 7 bases, with 17 bases between them. The CDR3 loop is CASFSRDTREAFF. The CDR3 DNA sequence: TGTGCCAGTTTCAGCAGGGATACACGTGAAGCTTTCTTT.

Here the CDR3 DNA reads TGTGCCAGCAGTCAACCGGGACAGCCTGACACTGAAGCTTTCTTT. It is translated as CASSQPGQPDTEAFF. This chain joins TRBV11-2 and TRBJ1-1; 7 bases match TRBD1. Germline loops: CDR1 SGHAT, CDR2 FQNNGV. V shed 6 bases, J shed 3 bases, and the junction held 10 bases outside the gene matches. This CDR3 is 15 amino acids long. The whole variable domain, remainder taken from reference TRBV11-2 and TRBJ1-1, is EAGVAQSPRYKIIEKRQSVAFWCNPISGHATLYWYQQILGQGPKLLIQFQNNGVVDDSQLPKDRFSAERLKGVDSTLKIQPAKLEDSAVYLCASSQPGQPDTEAFFGQGTRLTVV.

This sequence joins TRBV5-4 and TRBJ2-5; 12 nucleotides agree with TRBD2. The junction had 3 bases not matched to a gene; V was cut back by 2 bases and J by 4 bases. CDR3 length equals 15 residues. The germline CDR1 and CDR2 sequences are SGHNT and YYREEE (reference sequence). In nucleotides, the CDR3 is TGTGCCAGCAGCTTACTAGCGGGAGGTGGAGAGACCCAGTACTTC. Translating it yields CASSLLAGGGETQYF.

CDR3 residues: CASSLGDSPLHF. The CDR3 DNA reads TGTGCCAGCAGCTTAGGGGATTCACCCCTCCACTTT. The chain couples TRBV7-9 to TRBJ1-6; D is unclear. The germline V gene has CDR1 SEHNR and CDR2 FQNEAQ (reference sequence). Trimming took 1 base from V and 8 from J, leaving 3 bases between them. This CDR3 is 12 amino acids long. Together with reference TRBV7-9 and TRBJ1-6, the CDR3 gives the full variable domain: DTGVSQNPRHKITKRGQNVTFRCDPISEHNRLYWYRQTLGQGPEFLTYFQNEAQLEKSRLLSDRFSAERPKGSFSTLEIQRTEQGDSAMYLCASSLGDSPLHFGNGTRLTVT.

This chain uses TRBV7-2 with TRBJ1-3; D is ambiguous. Looked up from germline, CDR1 is SGHTA and CDR2 is FQGNSA. Trimming pared 1 base from V and 2 bases from J, leaving 9 bases between. The CDR3 spans 15 residues. The CDR3 region is CASSLGPLTGNTIYF. As DNA, the CDR3 is TGTGCCAGCAGCTTAGGTCCATTGACTGGAAACACCATATATTTT.

This clone came up once. The rearrangement joins TRBV2 to TRBJ2-1; D gene unclear. Germline V lookup: CDR1 SNHLY, CDR2 FYNNEI. The CDR3 has 13 amino acids. Trimming took off 2 bases at V and 15 bases at J, with 17 bases between the two ends. CDR3 protein: CASSEYLGSLLFF. DNA for the CDR3: TGTGCCAGCAGTGAATACCTAGGAAGTTTGCTGTTCTTC.

The CDR3 DNA follows: TGTGCCAGCAGCCGCTTAGCAGGGGGCAATGAGCAGTTCTTC. Translation gives CASSRLAGGNEQFF. This chain links TRBV4-2 with TRBJ2-1; 7 bases align to TRBD1. This CDR3 is built from 14 residues. J gave up 6 bases and V 4 bases, and 6 bases lay outside the gene matches. Germline V CDR1 and CDR2: LGHNA, YNFKEQ.

The rearrangement joins TRBV19 to TRBJ1-1; D ambiguous. Trimming removed 3 bases at V and 9 bases at J, with 20 bases between. The CDR3 is made up of 15 amino acids. Germline V gives CDR1 LNHDA, CDR2 SQIVND (reference sequence). The DNA for the CDR3 is TGTGCCAGTAGTATTGGGGTGAGCGGGAAAGGGAAAGCTTTCTTT. This codes for CASSIGVSGKGKAFF.

V gene TRBV7-3 combines with J gene TRBJ2-3; TRBD2 is a possible D gene (6 bases). Trimming removed 2 bases from V and 0 bases from J, with 15 bases in between. The CDR3 spans 17 residues. In germline, CDR1 is SGHTA, CDR2 FQGTGA. CDR3 amino acids: CASSLYFGGPSTDTQYF. In DNA form, the CDR3 reads TGTGCCAGCAGCTTATATTTCGGAGGGCCTAGCACAGATACGCAGTATTTT.

The chain's CDR3 is CSARDGSWQFF. The CDR3 bases are TGCAGTGCTAGAGATGGTAGTTGGCAGTTCTTC. The chain combines TRBV20-1 with TRBJ2-1; no clear D gene. Germline CDR1 DFQATT, CDR2 SNEGSKA (reference sequence). The CDR3 runs to 11 residues. Trimming left V 0 bases short and J 12 bases short, with 9 bases between.

The rearrangement joins TRBV10-2 to TRBJ2-5, with 7 bases that match TRBD1. Trimming removed 3 bases from V and 2 bases from J; junction bases left unmatched: 3. The CDR3 covers 14 residues. Germline V gene sequence: CDR1 WSHSY, CDR2 SAAADI. The CDR3 reads CASSDVRGQETQYF. DNA for the CDR3: TGCGCCAGCAGTGACGTCAGGGGGCAAGAGACCCAGTACTTC.